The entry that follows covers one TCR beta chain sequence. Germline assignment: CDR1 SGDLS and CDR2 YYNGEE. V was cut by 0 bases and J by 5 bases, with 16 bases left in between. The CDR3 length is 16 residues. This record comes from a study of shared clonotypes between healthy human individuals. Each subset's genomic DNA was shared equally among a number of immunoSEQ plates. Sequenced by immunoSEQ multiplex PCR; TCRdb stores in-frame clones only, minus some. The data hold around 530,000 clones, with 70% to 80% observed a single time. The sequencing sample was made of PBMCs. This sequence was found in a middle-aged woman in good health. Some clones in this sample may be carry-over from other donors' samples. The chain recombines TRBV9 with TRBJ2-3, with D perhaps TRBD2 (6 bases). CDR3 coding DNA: TGTGCCAGCAGCGTAGCGGGGACTCCAACCGTAGATACGCAGTATTTT. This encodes CASSVAGTPTVDTQYF.